What follows are 20 T cell receptor beta chains derived from one specimen sequenced in a study of cytomegalovirus exposure and HLA in healthy donors. The PCR used 60 Vbeta and 13 Jbeta primers. Repertoires were generated with immunoSEQ multiplex PCR, while TCRdb's copy carries only in-frame clones and drops some. The sample contains 150,000 or so clones, 82% of which appear only once. The material sequenced was PBMCs. The origin of the receptors is a woman aged 50 to 60 in good health and CMV-seropositive.

J is TRBJ2-3 and V is TRBV7-2; D might be TRBD1 (6 bases). Per the germline V gene, CDR1 is SGHTA and CDR2 is FQGNSA. The CDR3 contains 17 residues. Trimming pared 3 bases from V and 2 bases from J, leaving 18 bases between. CDR3 sequence: CASSLGGQYQTTDTQYF. DNA of the CDR3: TGTGCCAGCAGCTTGGGCGGACAGTACCAGACCACAGATACGCAGTATTTT.

V gene TRBV5-1 combines with J gene TRBJ2-7; 8 bases are a match to TRBD1. The CDR3 has 12 amino acids. CDR1 and CDR2 from the germline V gene are SGHRS and YFSETQ. V lost 4 bases, J lost 3 bases, and 0 bases stayed unmatched. In DNA form, the CDR3 reads TGCGCCAGCAGCACAGGGGGCTACGAGCAGTACTTC. This sequence encodes CASSTGGYEQYF.

The genes are TRBV10-3 and TRBJ2-1, with 11 nucleotides matching TRBD1. The germline V gene has CDR1 ENHRY and CDR2 SYGVKD. The CDR3 covers 15 residues. V shed 2 bases, J shed 6 bases, and the junction held 3 bases outside the gene matches. The CDR3 sequence: CAISEGQGAVNEQFF. CDR3 DNA: TGTGCCATCAGTGAGGGACAGGGGGCGGTCAATGAGCAGTTCTTC.

This chain uses TRBV14 with TRBJ1-5; 8 positions agree with TRBD1. The CDR3 consists of 17 residues. Germline-derived CDR1 and CDR2 are SGHDN and FVKESK. J gave up 6 bases and V 4 bases, and 14 bases lay outside the gene matches. The CDR3 nucleotides read TGTGCCAGCAGCCCCCCCCGTCCGGGACAGGAGTCTCAGCCCCAGCATTTT. It codes for CASSPPRPGQESQPQHF.

The rearrangement joins TRBV9 to TRBJ1-4; weak D call: TRBD1 (5 bases). CDR3 size: 16 residues. V lost 0 bases to trimming and J lost 4 bases, with 13 bases between them. Germline values: CDR1 SGDLS, CDR2 YYNGEE. CDR3 sequence: CASSVGPREGNEKLFF. DNA for the CDR3: TGTGCCAGCAGCGTAGGCCCCAGGGAAGGTAATGAAAAACTGTTTTTT.

Remarks on this clone: The same CDR3 arises from other DNA sequences in this sample as well. The chain links TRBV27 to TRBJ1-6; 8 bases are shared with TRBD1. The germline V gene has CDR1 MNHEY and CDR2 SMNVEV (reference sequence). CDR3 length: 15 amino acids. V was pared by 1 base and J by 7 bases, with 3 bases of the junction left unmatched. CDR3 region: CASSLWGQANSPLHF. Written as DNA, the CDR3 is TGTGCCAGCAGTTTATGGGGACAGGCGAATTCACCCCTCCACTTT.

The rearrangement uses TRBV6-6 and TRBJ1-2; maybe TRBD1 (6 bases). The CDR3 has 14 amino acids. Germline V gives CDR1 MNHNY, CDR2 SVGAGI (reference sequence). V was clipped by 2 bases and J by 4 bases, with 11 bases between them. The CDR3 spells CASSYGDRFYGYTF. The CDR3 DNA follows: TGTGCCAGCAGTTACGGTGACAGGTTCTATGGCTACACCTTC.

The chain couples TRBV4-3 to TRBJ2-2; TRBD2 matches 10 bases. CDR1 is LGHNA, CDR2 YSLEER, per germline. This CDR3 is 16 amino acids long. The trim removed 0 bases at V and 2 bases at J, leaving 0 bases unmatched. CDR3 in amino acids: CASSQELAGNTGELFF. The CDR3 coding sequence is TGCGCCAGCAGCCAAGAACTAGCGGGAAACACCGGGGAGCTGTTTTTT.

The genes are TRBV20-1 and TRBJ1-1, with D possibly TRBD1 on 5 matching bases. Trimming took off 3 bases at V and 6 bases at J, with 8 bases between the two ends. This CDR3 region has 11 residues. CDR1 DFQATT and CDR2 SNEGSKA come from the germline V gene (reference sequence). This CDR3 is CSARGGAEAFF. The CDR3 region has the DNA TGCAGTGCTAGGGGGGGGGCTGAAGCTTTCTTT.

V and J are TRBV4-3 and TRBJ2-1; possible D gene TRBD1, 5 bases. This CDR3 contains 18 residues. The germline gives CDR1 LGHNA, CDR2 YSLEER. V lost 0 bases and J lost 3, with 18 bases in between. The CDR3 nucleotides read TGCGCCAGCAGCCAAGATCTGCAGGGCCTCCCTCTCTACAATGAGCAGTTCTTC. It yields the protein CASSQDLQGLPLYNEQFF.

The sample holds one count of this clone. The chain couples TRBV11-2 to TRBJ1-5; no reliable D call. Trimming cost V 1 base and J 5 bases, with 9 bases left between them. Germline V gene sequence: CDR1 SGHAT, CDR2 FQNNGV. The CDR3 contains 14 residues. CDR3: CASSLVGGYQPQHF. The CDR3 nucleotides read TGTGCCAGCAGCTTAGTCGGAGGTTATCAGCCCCAGCATTTT.

The J gene is TRBJ2-5, the V gene TRBV18, with D perhaps TRBD1 (5 bases). Trimming pared 3 bases from V and 1 base from J, leaving 12 bases between. CDR3 length: 15 amino acids. Germline loops: CDR1 KGHSH, CDR2 LQKENI. The CDR3 nucleotides read TGTGCCAGCTCACCCCAGCCGACAGCCCAAGAGACCCAGTACTTC. Protein: CASSPQPTAQETQYF.

This sequence joins TRBV11-2 and TRBJ2-5, with 8 nucleotides matching TRBD1. Germline V gene lookup returns CDR1 SGHAT and CDR2 FQNNGV. V shed 3 bases and J 2 bases; nucleotides not matched to a gene: 5. This CDR3 spans 15 amino acids. The DNA for the CDR3 is TGTGCCAGCAGCTTCCTGGGACAGGTACAAGAGACCCAGTACTTC. Its protein product is CASSFLGQVQETQYF.

This clone was found a few times. The chain employs TRBV4-1 and TRBJ1-5; perhaps TRBD1 as D (6 bases). V was shortened by 1 base and J by 2 bases, with 12 bases between the two germline ends. CDR3 size: 16 residues. The germline V gene has CDR1 MGHRA and CDR2 YSYEKL. The CDR3: CASSQVPGAGNQPQHF. Here the CDR3 DNA reads TGCGCCAGCAGCCAAGTACCAGGGGCGGGCAATCAGCCCCAGCATTTT.

The genes are TRBV4-1 and TRBJ1-1, with D perhaps TRBD1 (5 bases). V was trimmed by 1 base and J by 3 bases, leaving 21 bases between them. CDR1 and CDR2 (germline): MGHRA, YSYEKL. The CDR3 spans 18 residues. In nucleotides, the CDR3 is TGCGCCAGCAGCCAAGTGGGGGGTCGCGGCAGGGAGGACACTGAAGCTTTCTTT. Translated: CASSQVGGRGREDTEAFF.

The CDR3 bases are TGTGCCAGCAGCTTAATCTCCAGACAAGAGACCCAGTACTTC. As protein: CASSLISRQETQYF. The chain employs TRBV7-8 and TRBJ2-5, with D hard to call. The V end lost 2 bases, the J end lost 2 bases, and 9 bases lay between the germline ends. CDR1 and CDR2 (germline): SGHVS, FQNEAQ. The CDR3 has 14 residues.

This clone came up a few times. The chain has TRBV27 and TRBJ2-7; 10 positions agree with TRBD1. Germline CDR1 and CDR2: MNHEY and SMNVEV (reference sequence). CDR3 size: 15 residues. The ends lost 2 bases at V and 3 bases at J; junction bases unmatched: 4. The CDR3 sequence: CASSLKGQGSYEQYF. The CDR3 bases are TGTGCCAGCAGTTTAAAGGGACAGGGGAGCTACGAGCAGTACTTC.

The V call is TRBV6-5, the J call TRBJ1-2; 11 bases are shared with TRBD1. V was pared by 5 bases and J by 8 bases, with 4 bases of the junction left unmatched. The CDR3 loop spans 13 amino acids. The germline CDR1 and CDR2 sequences are MNHEY and SVGAGI. CDR3 sequence: CASSTGTGGGYTF. The DNA of the CDR3 is TGTGCCAGCAGTACCGGGACAGGGGGAGGCTACACCTTC.

The V and J genes are TRBV2 and TRBJ2-1; TRBD2 matches at 13 bases. This CDR3 comprises 15 residues. The trim removed 6 bases at V and 10 bases at J, leaving 9 bases unmatched. Germline V gene lookup returns CDR1 SNHLY and CDR2 FYNNEI. This CDR3 reads CASRVGLAGASEQFF. The CDR3 region has the DNA TGTGCCAGCAGGGTTGGACTAGCGGGGGCCAGCGAGCAGTTCTTC.

V gene TRBV10-3 combines with J gene TRBJ2-1; 9 positions agree with TRBD1. The CDR3 consists of 13 residues. V was pared by 10 bases and J by 7 bases, with 8 bases of the junction left unmatched. CDR1 ENHRY and CDR2 SYGVKD come from the germline V gene. The CDR3 sequence is CATATTGGNEQFF. CDR3 coding DNA: TGTGCCACCGCCACGACAGGGGGTAATGAGCAGTTCTTC.